This entry lists 7 T cell receptor beta chains sequenced from one sample in a study of shared clonotypes between healthy human individuals (dated by TCRdb to the early 2020s). The library was made by the immunoSEQ multiplex PCR assay. TCRdb stores this immuneACCESS table with in-frame sequences only. Part of the clones is absent; in the studies checked, under half of the shortfall reflects unresolved V genes, and no reason is known for the rest. The sample data list over 700,000 clones, and roughly two thirds of these were observed just once. The leading ten clones occupy approximately 1.8% of the sample. What was sequenced was memory CD4+ T cells sorted from blood. Taken with the paper, the label for cell subset or site translates to: CD45RA-negative fraction. The receptors were sampled from a woman aged 25 to 39 in good health.

This chain links TRBV7-6 with TRBJ2-1, with D possibly being TRBD1 (5 bases). With 5 bases removed from V and 2 bases from J, the gap between germline ends came to 7 bases. This CDR3 contains 13 residues. Germline values: CDR1 SGHVS, CDR2 FNYEAQ. Here the CDR3 DNA reads TGTGCCAGCAGCCAGACAGCCTACAATGAGCAGTTCTTC. This codes for CASSQTAYNEQFF.

This chain connects TRBV6-4 to TRBJ1-1, with TRBD1 matching 9 bases. The ends lost 7 bases at V and 4 bases at J; junction bases unmatched: 7. CDR3 length: 14 amino acids. CDR1 and CDR2 from the germline V gene are MRHNA and SNTAGT. CDR3 sequence reads: CASIRGTGSTEAFF. The DNA for the CDR3 is TGTGCCAGCATAAGGGGGACAGGGAGCACTGAAGCTTTCTTT.

This clone turned up a few times. The chain links TRBV9 to TRBJ2-3; D call uncertain. Trimming took 3 bases from V and 8 from J, leaving 10 bases between them. The CDR3 has 12 residues. The germline V gene encodes CDR1 SGDLS and CDR2 YYNGEE. The DNA for the CDR3 is TGTGCCAGCAGCGCACAGTCAGGTACGCAGTATTTT. Translated: CASSAQSGTQYF.

The rearrangement uses TRBV27 and TRBJ2-1, with 12 bases lining up with TRBD1. The V segment lost 5 bases and the J segment 9 bases; nucleotides outside the gene matches: 11. The CDR3 spans 16 residues. Germline CDR1 reads MNHEY; CDR2 reads SMNVEV (reference sequence). CDR3 coding DNA: TGTGCCAGCAGTCCCCTGGGACAGGGGGCGTCGCGTGAGCAGTTCTTC. Translating gives CASSPLGQGASREQFF.

The gene calls are TRBV7-9 and TRBJ2-5; D not resolved. The germline V gene has CDR1 SEHNR and CDR2 FQNEAQ (reference sequence). V was clipped by 2 bases and J by 5 bases, with 6 bases between them. The CDR3 is made up of 12 amino acids. The DNA of the CDR3 is TGTGCCAGCAGCTTAATTTCTGAGACCCAGTACTTC. Protein: CASSLISETQYF.

The table lists this clone with a few counts. The chain is built from TRBV14 and TRBJ2-2, with D uncertain. The germline gives CDR1 SGHDN, CDR2 FVKESK. This CDR3 is built from 15 residues. Trimming pared 0 bases from V and 5 bases from J, leaving 10 bases between. The CDR3 loop reads CASSQEVTLTGELFF. CDR3 in DNA: TGTGCCAGCAGCCAAGAAGTAACCCTGACCGGGGAGCTGTTTTTT.

The chain carries TRBV10-1 and TRBJ2-2, with TRBD2 matching over 7 bases. Trimming took 10 bases from V and 2 from J; bases not matched to a gene: 4. This CDR3 comprises 13 residues. The germline gives CDR1 WNHNN, CDR2 SYGVQD (reference sequence). In DNA, the CDR3 is TGCGCCACCGGACTAGAAAACACCGGGGAGCTGTTTTTT. This encodes CATGLENTGELFF.